Below are 11 T cell receptor beta chains sequenced from a single sample in a study of OX40 agonist ivuxolimab in advanced cancers. The repertoire was sequenced with immunoSEQ multiplex PCR; TCRdb's copy has only in-frame clones and lacks some. The sample has around 38,000 clones, approximately 80% seen once. The source material was CD4+ or CD8+ T cells sorted from blood, sampled in a trial of the OX40 agonist ivuxolimab. The origin of the receptors is an adult with an advanced solid tumor such as melanoma, head and neck, liver or kidney cancer.

V usage is TRBV20-1 and J usage is TRBJ2-5; D call uncertain. V gave up 0 bases and J gave up 11 bases, with 10 bases separating them. Germline loops: CDR1 DFQATT, CDR2 SNEGSKA (reference sequence). The CDR3 contains 11 residues. For the CDR3, the DNA is TGCAGTGCTAGAGATCACCTGGTGCAGTACTTC. Translating gives CSARDHLVQYF.

The chain couples TRBV5-4 to TRBJ1-2; D gene unclear. Trimming left V 4 bases short and J 6 bases short, with 19 bases between. In germline, CDR1 is SGHNT, CDR2 YYREEE (reference sequence). This CDR3 contains 15 residues. CDR3 sequence reads: CASSGGQQGLHGYTF. The CDR3 nucleotides read TGTGCCAGCAGCGGAGGGCAGCAAGGACTCCATGGCTACACCTTC.

This clone was picked up a small number of times. The chain links TRBV11-3 to TRBJ2-1; D may match TRBD1 or TRBD2 (5 bases each). Germline CDR1 SGHNT, CDR2 YENEEA. V shed 5 bases and J shed 12 bases, with 17 bases lying between them. This CDR3 is 13 amino acids long. CDR3 coding DNA: TGTGCCAGCAGCCCCCGGGACCCCGGGGTGCAGTTCTTC. This translates into CASSPRDPGVQFF.

This clone showed up just once. The chain carries TRBV5-6 and TRBJ1-5; D is uncertain. V was cut by 4 bases and J by 5 bases, with 16 bases left in between. The length of the CDR3 is 15 residues. Germline V gives CDR1 SGHDT, CDR2 YYEEEE. In DNA, the CDR3 is TGTGCCAGCAGCCCCGCGGCGGGGAGATATCAGCCCCAGCATTTT. It specifies CASSPAAGRYQPQHF.

The chain recombines TRBV5-1 with TRBJ1-3, with no clear D. The CDR3 is 14 amino acids. The germline V gene encodes CDR1 SGHRS and CDR2 YFSETQ. Trimming shortened V by 4 bases and J by 8 bases, and 16 bases separated the two germline ends. The DNA of the CDR3 is TGCGCCAGCAGCAGAATGGCCGGGGAGGACACCATATATTTT. Translating gives CASSRMAGEDTIYF.

The chain employs TRBV10-3 and TRBJ1-2; D not resolved. V lost 3 bases and J lost 5, with 16 bases in between. Germline loops: CDR1 ENHRY, CDR2 SYGVKD. CDR3 length: 15 amino acids. The CDR3 coding sequence is TGTGCCATCAGTGATGTGACGGAGCTTAGGTATGGCTACACCTTC. Protein product: CAISDVTELRYGYTF.

The chain employs TRBV19 and TRBJ2-7; D unresolved. The V gene lost 5 bases and the J gene lost 4 bases, with 9 bases spanning the gap. CDR1 LNHDA and CDR2 SQIVND come from the germline V gene (reference sequence). CDR3 length equals 12 residues. As DNA, the CDR3 is TGTGCCAGTAGTCTCTCCGCATACGAGCAGTACTTC. Translated: CASSLSAYEQYF.

This chain links TRBV5-1 with TRBJ1-6; the match to TRBD1 covers 10 bases. The trim removed 4 bases at V and 12 bases at J, leaving 7 bases unmatched. This CDR3 is built from 14 residues. Germline lookup yields CDR1 SGHRS and CDR2 YFSETQ. The CDR3 bases are TGCGCCAGCAGCCATGGGACAGGGGAGGAACCCCTCCACTTT. It is translated as CASSHGTGEEPLHF.

This chain joins TRBV6-5 and TRBJ1-2; possibly TRBD1 for D (6 bases). Trimming removed 5 bases from V and 7 bases from J, with 20 bases in between. Germline V gene lookup returns CDR1 MNHEY and CDR2 SVGAGI. CDR3 length: 15 residues. The CDR3 here is CASSNHGRGARGYTF. CDR3 DNA sequence: TGTGCCAGCAGTAACCACGGACGGGGGGCGCGTGGCTACACCTTC.

The chain has TRBV5-5 and TRBJ1-5, with unresolved D. The CDR3 contains 13 residues. CDR1 SGHKS and CDR2 YYEKEE come from the germline V gene (reference sequence). V lost 1 base and J lost 4, with 6 bases in between. CDR3 amino acids: CASSLTGNQPQHF. CDR3 DNA: TGTGCCAGCAGCTTGACGGGAAATCAGCCCCAGCATTTT.

This clone was detected once. This chain uses TRBV7-8 with TRBJ1-2; 7 bases fit TRBD1. This CDR3 contains 15 residues. CDR1 is SGHVS, CDR2 FQNEAQ, per germline. Unmatched junction bases numbered 10, after V lost 5 bases and J lost 4 bases. The CDR3 is CASSIKRDSLYGYTF. The CDR3 DNA reads TGTGCCAGCAGCATTAAACGGGACAGCCTCTATGGCTACACCTTC.